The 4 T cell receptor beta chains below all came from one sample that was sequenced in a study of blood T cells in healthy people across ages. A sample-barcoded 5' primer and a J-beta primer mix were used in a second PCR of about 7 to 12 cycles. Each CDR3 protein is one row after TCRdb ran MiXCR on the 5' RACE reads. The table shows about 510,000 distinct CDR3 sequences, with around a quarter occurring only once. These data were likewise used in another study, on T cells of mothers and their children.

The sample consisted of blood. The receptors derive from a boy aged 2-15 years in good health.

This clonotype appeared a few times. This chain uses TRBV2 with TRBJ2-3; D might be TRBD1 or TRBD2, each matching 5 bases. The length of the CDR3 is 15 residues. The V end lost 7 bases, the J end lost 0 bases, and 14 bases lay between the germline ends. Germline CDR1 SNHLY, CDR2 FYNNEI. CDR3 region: CASIQGPTSTDTQYF. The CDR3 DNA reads TGTGCCAGCATTCAGGGACCGACCAGCACAGATACGCAGTATTTT.

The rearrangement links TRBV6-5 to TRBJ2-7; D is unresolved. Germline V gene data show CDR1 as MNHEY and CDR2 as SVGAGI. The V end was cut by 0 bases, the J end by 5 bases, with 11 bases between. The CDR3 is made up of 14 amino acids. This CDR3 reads CASSYSSSFHEQYF. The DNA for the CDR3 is TGTGCCAGCAGTTACTCGTCGTCTTTCCACGAGCAGTACTTC.

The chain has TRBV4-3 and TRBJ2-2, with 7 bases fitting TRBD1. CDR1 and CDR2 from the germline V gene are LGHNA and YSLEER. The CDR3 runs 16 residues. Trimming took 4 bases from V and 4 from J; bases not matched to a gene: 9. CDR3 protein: CASSLDRDSTTGELFF. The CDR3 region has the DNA TGCGCCAGCAGCCTAGACCGGGACAGCACCACCGGGGAGCTGTTTTTT.

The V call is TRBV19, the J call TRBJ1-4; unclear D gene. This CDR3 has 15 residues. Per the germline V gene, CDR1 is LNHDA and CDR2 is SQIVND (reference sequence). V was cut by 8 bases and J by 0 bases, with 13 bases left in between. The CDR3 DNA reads TGTGCCAGTCACGTTGGATTTGCAACTAATGAAAAACTGTTTTTT. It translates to CASHVGFATNEKLFF.